This T cell receptor beta chain emerged from a study (dated by TCRdb to the late 2010s). Turning to the overall study: Sequence and structural analyses were applied in the study to characterize human CD8+ TCR repertoires that recognize immunodominant viral antigens. Summary of the overall study and its limitations: The CD8+ TCR repertoires specific to different immunodominant viral antigens were reported to be highly diverse and distinct from one another.

In its sample, this clonotype was seen once. What antigen it recognizes has not been identified. This sequence may be a read error, since a much larger clone differs from it by one base. These reads were obtained on an Illumina HiSeq 2500. TCRdb handled the public reads itself, with Q25 trimming in fastp and clone calling in MiXCR, and kept productive beta chains. Every CDR3 protein is listed once, alongside the most common genes and DNA of its rows. Recorded for this sample are roughly 970 distinct CDR3 sequences; about 24% of them occurred a single time. The ten most abundant clones make up 39% of the sample. Taken from cysteine to phenylalanine, the CDR3 has 12 residues. The retained sequence is limited to the CDR3, 36 bases, with the frame set at the first base. Based on the germline V gene, the CDR1 and CDR2 sequences are SGHDT and YYEEEE.

This sequence originates from a male donor. Sequenced: CD8+ T cells (not recorded whether cultured). The rearranged chain carries TRBV5-6 and TRBJ2-7; no confident D gene assignment can be made. The CDR3: CASSWSSYKQYF. The sequenced DNA is TGTGCCAGCAGCTGGAGTTCCTACAAGCAGTACTTC.